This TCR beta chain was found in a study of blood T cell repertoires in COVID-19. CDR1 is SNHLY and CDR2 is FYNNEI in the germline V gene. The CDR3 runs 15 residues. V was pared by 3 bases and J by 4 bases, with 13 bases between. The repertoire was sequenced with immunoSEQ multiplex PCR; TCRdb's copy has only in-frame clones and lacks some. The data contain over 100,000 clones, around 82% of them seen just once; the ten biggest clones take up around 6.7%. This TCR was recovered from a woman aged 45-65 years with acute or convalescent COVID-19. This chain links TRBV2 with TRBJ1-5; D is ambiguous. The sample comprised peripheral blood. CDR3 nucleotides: TGTGCCAGCAGTGAGTTACAGATCACGAATCAGCCCCAGCATTTT. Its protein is CASSELQITNQPQHF.